These 19 T cell receptor beta chains were sequenced from one sample in a study of blood T cell repertoires in COVID-19. Profiling relied on immunoSEQ multiplex PCR, and the TCRdb table lists in-frame clones only, not all of them. Of over 130,000 clones detected, around nine tenths appear once; the ten largest clones hold more than 5%. The material sequenced was peripheral blood. The receptor source for this set is a human donor in a cohort sampled during active COVID-19.

The chain's CDR3 is CAIRQGRGEQYF. The CDR3 DNA reads as TGTGCCATCCGCCAGGGGAGAGGGGAGCAGTACTTC. V is TRBV27 and J is TRBJ2-7, with D maybe TRBD1 (6 bases). The CDR3 consists of 12 residues. The germline V and J ends were trimmed by 10 bases and 7 bases, with 17 bases remaining between them. Germline V gives CDR1 MNHEY, CDR2 SMNVEV (reference sequence).

This chain uses TRBV28 with TRBJ1-1, with D uncertain. The CDR3 runs to 14 residues. The V end was cut by 5 bases, the J end by 4 bases, with 14 bases between. Germline V gene sequence: CDR1 MDHEN, CDR2 SYDVKM. In nucleotides, the CDR3 is TGTGCCAGCAGTGGAGACGTGATACCCACTGAAGCTTTCTTT. Its protein is CASSGDVIPTEAFF.

This clone was observed once. The CDR3 coding sequence is TGTGCCAGCAGACGAACAGGGTGGGAGGGCGAGCAGTACTTC. Encoded protein: CASRRTGWEGEQYF. The chain has TRBV27 and TRBJ2-7; a possible D gene is TRBD2 (7 bases). The CDR3 extends over 14 amino acids. Trimming took 6 bases from V and 6 from J, leaving 18 bases between them. From germline, CDR1 is MNHEY and CDR2 SMNVEV (reference sequence).

The rearrangement uses TRBV30 and TRBJ2-1; 7 bases map to TRBD2. Germline V lookup: CDR1 GTSNPN, CDR2 SVGIG (reference sequence). The length of the CDR3 is 15 residues. J lost 0 bases, V lost 2 bases, and 4 bases had no gene match. Here the CDR3 reads CAWSMGGSSYNEQFF. CDR3 coding DNA: TGTGCCTGGAGTATGGGCGGGAGCTCCTACAATGAGCAGTTCTTC. The variable domain in full, completed from reference TRBV30 and TRBJ2-1, reads SQTIHQWPATLVQPVGSPLSLECTVEGTSNPNLYWYRQAAGRGLQLLFYSVGIGQISSEVPQNLSASRPQDRQFILSSKKLLLSDSGFYLCAWSMGGSSYNEQFFGPGTRLTVL.

This clone has a handful of counts. The CDR3 sequence: CASSLQGGHGYTF. Written as DNA, the CDR3 is TGTGCCAGCAGCTTGCAGGGCGGCCACGGCTACACCTTC. The chain is built from TRBV5-6 and TRBJ1-2, with D perhaps matching TRBD1 (5 bases). This CDR3 contains 13 residues. Germline V gene lookup returns CDR1 SGHDT and CDR2 YYEEEE. Trimming removed 1 base from V and 8 bases from J, with 12 bases in between.

V usage is TRBV12-3 or TRBV12-4 and J usage is TRBJ2-3; D is undetermined. The CDR3 is made up of 13 amino acids. The V end was cut by 0 bases, the J end by 2 bases, with 3 bases between. The CDR3 nucleotides are TGTGCCAGCAGTTTAGCCCTCACAGATACGCAGTATTTT. Protein product: CASSLALTDTQYF.

This clone was seen only a few times. The genes are TRBV4-2 and TRBJ1-2, with TRBD1 as a possible D gene (6 bases). Germline V gives CDR1 LGHNA, CDR2 YNFKEQ. Trimming left V 0 bases short and J 5 bases short, with 13 bases between. This CDR3 is built from 15 residues. Here the CDR3 DNA reads TGTGCCAGCAGCCAAGATCTCAGGGGTAGTTATGGCTACACCTTC. Translated: CASSQDLRGSYGYTF.

The V and J genes are TRBV3-1 (or the pseudogene TRBV3-2) and TRBJ1-6; D unresolved. CDR1 LGHDT and CDR2 YNNKEL come from the germline V gene (reference sequence). The CDR3 extends over 16 amino acids. The ends were cut back, 4 bases at V and 2 bases at J, with 12 bases in the middle. CDR3 amino acids: CASSPVVSAYNSPLHF. DNA for the CDR3: TGTGCCAGCAGCCCCGTGGTGTCGGCCTATAATTCACCCCTCCACTTT.

V gene TRBV2 combines with J gene TRBJ1-4, with D unclear. This CDR3 region has 13 residues. The germline gives CDR1 SNHLY, CDR2 FYNNEI. Trimming removed 10 bases from V and 4 bases from J, with 13 bases in between. CDR3 in DNA: TGTGCCACTACCCACCCTCATAATGAAAAACTGTTTTTT. Protein sequence: CATTHPHNEKLFF.

This clone showed up just a few times. This sequence joins TRBV5-1 and TRBJ2-1; 7 positions match TRBD2. V gave up 1 base and J gave up 3 bases; unmatched junction bases: 4. CDR3 size: 15 residues. Germline V CDR1 and CDR2: SGHRS, YFSETQ. The CDR3 region is CASSLPGGVYNEQFF. The CDR3 DNA is TGCGCCAGCAGCTTGCCGGGGGGAGTCTACAATGAGCAGTTCTTC.

V gene TRBV5-4 combines with J gene TRBJ2-1; TRBD1 agrees at 8 bases. The trim removed 1 base at V and 3 bases at J, leaving 3 bases unmatched. CDR1 and CDR2 (germline): SGHNT, YYREEE (reference sequence). The CDR3 has 15 amino acids. The CDR3 sequence: CASSLLGQVYNEQFF. CDR3 sequence (DNA): TGTGCCAGCAGCTTGTTGGGACAGGTCTACAATGAGCAGTTCTTC.

V and J are TRBV9 and TRBJ2-1; 9 positions match TRBD2. The CDR3 runs to 15 residues. Germline CDR1 and CDR2: SGDLS and YYNGEE. Germline trimming cut 0 bases from V and 3 bases from J; bases unmatched to any gene: 1. DNA of the CDR3: TGTGCCAGCAGCGTAGAGCGGGAGGTCTACAATGAGCAGTTCTTC. Translating it yields CASSVEREVYNEQFF.

The V gene is TRBV29-1, the J gene TRBJ2-3; 8 bases line up with TRBD1. Trimming took 7 bases from V and 10 from J; bases not matched to a gene: 10. The CDR3 totals 12 residues. Germline lookup yields CDR1 SQVTM and CDR2 ANQGSEA. This CDR3 reads CSASAGGVSQYF. CDR3 nucleotides: TGCAGCGCCTCGGCAGGGGGCGTTTCGCAGTATTTT.

The rearrangement uses TRBV19 and TRBJ2-5, with a possible D match to TRBD2 (5 bases). This CDR3 spans 15 amino acids. Trimming shortened V by 2 bases and J by 5 bases, and 15 bases separated the two germline ends. Germline assignment: CDR1 LNHDA and CDR2 SQIVND (reference sequence). CDR3 sequence (DNA): TGTGCCAGTAGTATAACCGGGATCAAGGAGGAGACCCAGTACTTC. As protein: CASSITGIKEETQYF. Looking up the rest from reference TRBV19 and TRBJ2-5 gives the full variable domain: DGGITQSPKYLFRKEGQNVTLSCEQNLNHDAMYWYRQDPGQGLRLIYYSQIVNDFQKGDIAEGYSVSREKKESFPLTVTSAQKNPTAFYLCASSITGIKEETQYFGPGTRLLVL.

The chain has TRBV5-1 and TRBJ2-7, with 8 bases identical to TRBD1. The V segment lost 0 bases and the J segment 4 bases; nucleotides outside the gene matches: 6. The CDR3 contains 15 residues. Germline CDR1 reads SGHRS; CDR2 reads YFSETQ. CDR3 loop: CASSLGDRWWYEQYF. As DNA, the CDR3 is TGCGCCAGCAGCTTGGGGGACAGGTGGTGGTACGAGCAGTACTTC.

The CDR3 DNA follows: TGTGCCAGCAGTTTACGGGGGGAAGAAAACATCGAAGAGACCCAGTACTTC. The encoded protein is CASSLRGEENIEETQYF. The genes are TRBV28 and TRBJ2-5; 7 bases match TRBD2. With V trimmed by 2 bases and J by 3 bases, 12 bases remained unmatched. This CDR3 comprises 17 residues. Germline V gives CDR1 MDHEN, CDR2 SYDVKM.

The genes are TRBV20-1 and TRBJ2-7, with 9 bases that match TRBD1. Germline-derived CDR1 and CDR2 are DFQATT and SNEGSKA (reference sequence). This CDR3 is built from 14 residues. Trimming cost V 3 bases and J 7 bases; bases outside gene matches: 10. The CDR3 spells CSASRDRVLYEQYF. The CDR3 nucleotides read TGCAGTGCTAGTAGGGACAGGGTATTGTATGAGCAGTACTTC.

This clone was found once. The rearrangement uses TRBV3-1 (or the pseudogene TRBV3-2) and TRBJ2-3; 8 bases match TRBD2. The V and J ends lost 1 base and 2 bases, in that order; junction bases with no gene match: 5. The CDR3 has 16 amino acids. Germline V gene data show CDR1 as LGHDT and CDR2 as YNNKEL (reference sequence). The CDR3 sequence is CASSQAGGWDTDTQYF. The CDR3 DNA reads TGTGCCAGCAGCCAAGCGGGGGGGTGGGACACAGATACGCAGTATTTT.

Only one count was recorded for this clone. This sample includes further DNA sequences coding for the same CDR3. This sequence joins TRBV30 and TRBJ2-5; D is possibly TRBD2 (6 bases). Trimming cost V 2 bases and J 5 bases, with 12 bases left between them. The CDR3 contains 13 residues. Germline V CDR1 and CDR2: GTSNPN, SVGIG (reference sequence). CDR3 DNA sequence: TGTGCCTGGAGTCGGAGGGTCAGGGAGACCCAGTACTTC. This gives the protein CAWSRRVRETQYF.